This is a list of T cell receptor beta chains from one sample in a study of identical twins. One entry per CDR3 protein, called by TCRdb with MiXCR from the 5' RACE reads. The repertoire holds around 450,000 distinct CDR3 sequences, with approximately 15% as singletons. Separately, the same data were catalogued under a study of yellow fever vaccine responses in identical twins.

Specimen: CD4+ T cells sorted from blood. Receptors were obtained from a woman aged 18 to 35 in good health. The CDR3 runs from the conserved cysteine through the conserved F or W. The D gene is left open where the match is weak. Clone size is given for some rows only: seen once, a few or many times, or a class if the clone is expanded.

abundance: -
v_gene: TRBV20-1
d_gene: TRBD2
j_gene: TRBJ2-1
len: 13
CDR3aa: CSVRGRAYNEQFF
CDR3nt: TGCAGTGTGCGCGGGAGGGCCTACAATGAGCAGTTCTTC

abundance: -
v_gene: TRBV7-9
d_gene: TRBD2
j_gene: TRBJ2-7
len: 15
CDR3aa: CASSLAGGRTYEQYF
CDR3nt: TGTGCCAGCAGCTTGGCTGGCGGGAGGACCTACGAGCAGTACTTC

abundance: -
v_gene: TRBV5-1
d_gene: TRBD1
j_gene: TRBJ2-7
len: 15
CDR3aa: CASSRPVTGGSEQYF
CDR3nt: TGCGCCAGCAGCCGCCCGGTGACAGGGGGAAGCGAGCAGTACTTC

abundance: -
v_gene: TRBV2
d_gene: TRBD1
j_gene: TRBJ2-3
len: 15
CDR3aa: CASSGDRVGTSSQYF
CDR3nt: TGTGCCAGCAGTGGGGACAGGGTCGGGACTTCCTCGCAGTATTTT

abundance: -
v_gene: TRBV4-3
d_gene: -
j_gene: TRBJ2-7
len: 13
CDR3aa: CASSQSLAYEQYF
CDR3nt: TGCGCCAGCAGCCAGAGCCTAGCCTACGAGCAGTACTTC

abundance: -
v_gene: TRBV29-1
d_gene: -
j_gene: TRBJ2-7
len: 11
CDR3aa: CSVLVSYEQYF
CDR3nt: TGCAGCGTATTGGTATCCTACGAGCAGTACTTC

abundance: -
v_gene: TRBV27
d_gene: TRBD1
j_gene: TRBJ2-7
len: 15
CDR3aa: CASSLKQGISYEQYF
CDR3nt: TGTGCCAGCAGTTTAAAACAGGGGATCTCCTACGAGCAGTACTTC

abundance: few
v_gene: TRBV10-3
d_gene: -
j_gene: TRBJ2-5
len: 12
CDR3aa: CANSRAGETQYF
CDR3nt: TGTGCCAACAGTCGAGCCGGAGAGACCCAGTACTTC

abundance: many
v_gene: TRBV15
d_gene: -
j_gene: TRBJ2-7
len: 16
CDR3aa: CATSRGAAPNSYEQYF
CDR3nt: TGTGCCACCAGCAGAGGAGCCGCCCCTAACTCCTACGAGCAGTACTTC

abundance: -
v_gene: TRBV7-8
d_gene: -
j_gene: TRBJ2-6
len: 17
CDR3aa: CASSPPHDHSGANVLTF
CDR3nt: TGTGCCAGCAGCCCCCCCCACGACCACTCTGGGGCCAACGTCCTGACTTTC

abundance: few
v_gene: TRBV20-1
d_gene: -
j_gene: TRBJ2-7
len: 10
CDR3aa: CSAPSGEQYF
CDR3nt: TGCAGTGCCCCTTCGGGGGAGCAGTACTTC

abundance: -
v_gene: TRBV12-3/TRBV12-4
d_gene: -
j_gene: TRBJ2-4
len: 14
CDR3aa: CASSRESEGNIQYF
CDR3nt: TGTGCCAGCAGTAGGGAGTCTGAGGGAAACATTCAGTACTTC

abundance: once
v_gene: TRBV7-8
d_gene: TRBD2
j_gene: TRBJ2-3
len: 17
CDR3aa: CASSRRTSGRATDTQYF
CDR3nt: TGTGCCAGCAGCAGGAGGACTAGCGGGAGGGCGACAGATACGCAGTATTTT

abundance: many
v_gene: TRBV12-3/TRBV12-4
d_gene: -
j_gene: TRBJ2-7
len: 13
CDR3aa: CASSLQLPYEQYF
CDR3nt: TGTGCCAGCAGTTTACAACTGCCCTACGAGCAGTACTTC

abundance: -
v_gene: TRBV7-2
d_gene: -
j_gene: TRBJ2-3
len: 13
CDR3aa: CASSLTQTDTQYF
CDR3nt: TGTGCCAGCAGCTTAACGCAGACAGATACGCAGTATTTT

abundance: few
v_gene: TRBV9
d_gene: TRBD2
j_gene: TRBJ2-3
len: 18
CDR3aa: CASSVSSSGGGSTDTQYF
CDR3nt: TGTGCCAGCAGCGTCTCTAGCAGCGGGGGGGGTAGCACAGATACGCAGTATTTT

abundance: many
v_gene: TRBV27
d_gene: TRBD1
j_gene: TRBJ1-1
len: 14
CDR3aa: CASSRPGTGTEAFF
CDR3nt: TGTGCCAGCAGTCGACCCGGGACAGGCACTGAAGCTTTCTTT

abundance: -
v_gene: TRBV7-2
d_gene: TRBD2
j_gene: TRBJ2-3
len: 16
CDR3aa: CASRLLISGAADTQYF
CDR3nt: TGTGCCAGCAGATTACTTATTAGCGGGGCCGCAGATACGCAGTATTTT

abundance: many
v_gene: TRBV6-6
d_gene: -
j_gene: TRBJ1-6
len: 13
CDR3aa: CASSSGFGSPLHF
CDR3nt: TGTGCCAGCAGCTCAGGGTTTGGTTCACCCCTCCACTTT

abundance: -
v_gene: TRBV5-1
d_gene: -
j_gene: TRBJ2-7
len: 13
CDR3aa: CASSPLANYEQYF
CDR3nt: TGCGCCAGCAGCCCCTTAGCGAATTACGAGCAGTACTTC

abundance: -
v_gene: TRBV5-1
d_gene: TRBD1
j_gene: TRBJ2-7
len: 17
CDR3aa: CASSLLAGGSGSNEQYF
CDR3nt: TGCGCCAGCAGCTTGTTGGCAGGGGGATCTGGGTCTAACGAGCAGTACTTC

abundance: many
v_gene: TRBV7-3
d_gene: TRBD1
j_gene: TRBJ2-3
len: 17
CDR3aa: CASSSGQGAIRTDTQYF
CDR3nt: TGTGCCAGCAGCTCCGGACAGGGGGCAATCAGGACAGATACGCAGTATTTT

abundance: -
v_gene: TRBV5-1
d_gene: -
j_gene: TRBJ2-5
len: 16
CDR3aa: CASSPSNTGRQETQYF
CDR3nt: TGCGCCAGCAGCCCCTCAAACACAGGGCGCCAAGAGACCCAGTACTTC

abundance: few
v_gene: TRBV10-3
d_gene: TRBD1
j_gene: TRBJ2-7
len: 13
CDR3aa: CAISEGQAYEQYF
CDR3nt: TGTGCCATCAGTGAAGGACAGGCCTACGAGCAGTACTTC

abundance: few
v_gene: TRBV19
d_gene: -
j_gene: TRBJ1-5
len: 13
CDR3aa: CASSIDRGSPQHF
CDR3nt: TGTGCCAGTAGTATAGATCGAGGTTCGCCCCAGCATTTT

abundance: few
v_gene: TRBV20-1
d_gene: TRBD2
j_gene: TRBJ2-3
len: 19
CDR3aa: CSARPVFGTSGRSTDTQYF
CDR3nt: TGCAGTGCTAGACCCGTGTTCGGGACTAGCGGGAGGAGCACAGATACGCAGTATTTT

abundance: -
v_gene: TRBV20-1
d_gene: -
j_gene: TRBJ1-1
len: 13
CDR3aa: CSAKDWGMGVAFF
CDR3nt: TGCAGTGCAAAAGATTGGGGAATGGGAGTAGCTTTCTTT

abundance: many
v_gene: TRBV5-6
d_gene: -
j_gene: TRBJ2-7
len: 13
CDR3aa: CASRQYGTQEQYF
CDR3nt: TGTGCCAGCCGACAGTACGGGACTCAAGAGCAGTACTTC

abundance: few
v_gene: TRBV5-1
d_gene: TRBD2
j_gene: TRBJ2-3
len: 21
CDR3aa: CASSFELSQPGLAGAGDTQYF
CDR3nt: TGCGCCAGCAGCTTCGAACTTTCCCAACCAGGGCTAGCGGGGGCTGGGGATACGCAGTATTTT

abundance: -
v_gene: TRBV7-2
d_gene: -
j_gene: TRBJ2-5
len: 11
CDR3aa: CASTLSATQYF
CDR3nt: TGTGCCAGCACCCTATCTGCGACCCAGTACTTC

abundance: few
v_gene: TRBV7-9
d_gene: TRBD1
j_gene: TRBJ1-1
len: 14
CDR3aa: CASSWTGQNTEAFF
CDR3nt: TGTGCCAGCAGCTGGACAGGGCAGAACACTGAAGCTTTCTTT

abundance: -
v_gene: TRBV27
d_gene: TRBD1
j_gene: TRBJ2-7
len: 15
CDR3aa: CASSRYRDSSYEQYF
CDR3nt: TGTGCCAGCAGTCGATACCGGGACAGCTCCTACGAGCAGTACTTC

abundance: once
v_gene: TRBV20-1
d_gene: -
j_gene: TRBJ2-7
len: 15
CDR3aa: CSARDLERAHYEQYF
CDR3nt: TGCAGTGCTAGAGATCTGGAGCGGGCCCACTACGAGCAGTACTTC

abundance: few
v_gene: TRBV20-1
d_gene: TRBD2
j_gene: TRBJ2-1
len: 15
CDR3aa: CSARDSGRAYNEQFF
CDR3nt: TGCAGTGCTAGGGATAGCGGGAGGGCTTACAATGAGCAGTTCTTC

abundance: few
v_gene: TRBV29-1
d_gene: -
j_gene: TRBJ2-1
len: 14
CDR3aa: CSVFTGPPDNEQFF
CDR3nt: TGCAGCGTATTTACAGGACCACCCGACAATGAGCAGTTCTTC

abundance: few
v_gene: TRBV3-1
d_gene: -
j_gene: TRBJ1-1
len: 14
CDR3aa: CASKLGVGDTEAFF
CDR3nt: TGTGCCAGCAAACTAGGTGTGGGGGACACTGAAGCTTTCTTT

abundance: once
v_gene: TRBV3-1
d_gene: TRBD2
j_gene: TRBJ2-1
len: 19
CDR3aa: CACSLRGTAGLDVLNEQFF
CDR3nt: TGTGCCTGCAGTTTACGGGGGACGGCTGGACTAGATGTACTCAATGAGCAGTTCTTC

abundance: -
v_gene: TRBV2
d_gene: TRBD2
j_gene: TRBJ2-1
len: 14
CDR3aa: CASSETSGGAEQFF
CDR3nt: TGTGCCAGCAGTGAGACTAGCGGGGGGGCCGAGCAGTTCTTC

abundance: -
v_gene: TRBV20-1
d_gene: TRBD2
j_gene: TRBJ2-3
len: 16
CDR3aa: CSAHTGTRARTDTQYF
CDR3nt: TGCAGTGCGCACACCGGGACTAGGGCCCGCACAGATACGCAGTATTTT

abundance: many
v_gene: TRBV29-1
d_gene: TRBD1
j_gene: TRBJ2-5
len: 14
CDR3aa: CSVAGGVGSETQYF
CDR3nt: TGCAGCGTGGCAGGGGGTGTTGGTTCAGAGACCCAGTACTTC

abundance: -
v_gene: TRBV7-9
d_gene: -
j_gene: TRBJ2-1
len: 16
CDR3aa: CASSRGQGNIRNEQFF
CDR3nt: TGTGCCAGCAGTCGGGGTCAGGGGAACATTAGGAATGAGCAGTTCTTC

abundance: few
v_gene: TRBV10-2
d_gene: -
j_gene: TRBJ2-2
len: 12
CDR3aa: CASRDFRGELFF
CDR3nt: TGCGCCAGCAGGGACTTTCGTGGGGAGCTGTTTTTT

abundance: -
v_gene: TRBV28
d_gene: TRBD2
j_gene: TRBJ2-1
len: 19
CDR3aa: CASSLRQPGIAGMYNEQFF
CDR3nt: TGTGCCAGCAGTTTACGCCAACCCGGAATAGCGGGGATGTACAATGAGCAGTTCTTC

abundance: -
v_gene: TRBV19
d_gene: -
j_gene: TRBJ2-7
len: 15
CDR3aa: CASSARRDRLSEQYF
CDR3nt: TGTGCCAGTAGTGCCAGAAGGGACCGCCTCTCCGAGCAGTACTTC

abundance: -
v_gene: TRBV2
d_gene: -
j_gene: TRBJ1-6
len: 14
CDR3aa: CASNQDGYNSPLHF
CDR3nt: TGTGCCAGCAACCAAGACGGTTATAATTCACCCCTCCACTTT